In its sample, the clone carrying this TCR beta chain was seen a few times. Antigen unknown. These data originate in a study of post-analysis software for immune sequencing data. General study results and limits: Strong co-clustering by F measure linked samples that shared a preparation batch. Normalized Chao1 diversity was significantly reduced in patients versus controls.

cDNA libraries for TCR beta contained unique molecular identifiers. TCRdb re-derived calls from the PCR reads in MiXCR, one entry per CDR3 protein. The table includes hundreds of thousands of distinct CDR3 sequences, approximately 30% detected once. This clonotype was obtained from a girl aged 10-17 years with multiple sclerosis. Sequencing used blood.

The CDR3 here is CASSAGTSGEQYF. The CDR3 nucleotides read TGTGCCAGCAGCGCCGGCACTAGCGGCGAGCAGTACTTC. The chain links TRBV7-2 to TRBJ2-7; 8 positions agree with TRBD2. Germline values: CDR1 SGHTA, CDR2 FQGNSA. The CDR3 totals 13 residues. Trimming removed 5 bases from V and 6 bases from J; junction bases left unmatched: 6. The whole variable domain, remainder taken from reference TRBV7-2 and TRBJ2-7, is GAGVSQSPSNKVTEKGKDVELRCDPISGHTALYWYRQSLGQGLEFLIYFQGNSAPDKSGLPSDRFSAERTGGSVSTLTIQRTQQEDSAVYLCASSAGTSGEQYFGPGTRLTVT.